Listed below are T cell receptor beta chains from one sample, sequenced in a study of technical replicates of blood from several donors. Produced via immunoSEQ multiplex PCR; TCRdb's table is partial and in-frame only. The table includes 55,000 to 65,000 clones, 86% detected once. The source material was PBMCs. These receptors all stem from a human donor in good health. Some clones in this sample may be carry-over from other donors' samples. The CDR3 runs from the conserved cysteine through the conserved F or W. D genes are given only for firm matches. Only some rows state a clone size, as once, few, many or a class for expanded clones.

v_call	j_call	clone_size	d_call	cdr3_nt	cdr3_aa
TRBV7-3	TRBJ2-1	NA	NA	TGTGCCAGCAGCCCAGACTCCTACGGGAATGAGCAGTTCTTC	CASSPDSYGNEQFF
TRBV6-1	TRBJ1-2	NA	TRBD1	TGTGCCAGCAGTGCCAGGACAGGGGGCGACTATGGCTACACCTTC	CASSARTGGDYGYTF
TRBV11-3	TRBJ2-3	NA	TRBD1	TGTGCCAGCAGCCGGGGACAGAGCACAGATACGCAGTATTTT	CASSRGQSTDTQYF
TRBV7-6	TRBJ2-2	NA	NA	TGTGCCAGCAGCCGCACCGGGATAGGGAGAAACGCGAACACCGGGGAGCTGTTTTTT	CASSRTGIGRNANTGELFF
TRBV5-6	TRBJ1-6	NA	TRBD1	TGTGCCAGCAGCTTGTTCACAGGGGGCAGTTCACCCCTCCACTTT	CASSLFTGGSSPLHF
TRBV4-2	TRBJ2-3	NA	NA	TGTGCCAGCAGCCCCGTTGGTACTTATAGCACAGATACGCAGTATTTT	CASSPVGTYSTDTQYF
TRBV5-6	TRBJ1-2	few	NA	TGTGCCAGCAGCTTAAACAGCCTCAACGGCATTTATGGCTACACCTTC	CASSLNSLNGIYGYTF
TRBV19	TRBJ2-5	NA	NA	TGTGCCAGTAGTATAGCAGGGGCGCGAGAGACCCAGTACTTC	CASSIAGARETQYF
TRBV2	TRBJ1-5	NA	NA	TGTGCCAGCGGAGGGGGCAATCAGCCCCAGCATTTT	CASGGGNQPQHF
TRBV7-2	TRBJ2-1	NA	TRBD2	TGTGCCAGCAGCTTAGTACTAGCGGGATCCTGGGGGCAGTTCTTC	CASSLVLAGSWGQFF
TRBV6-6	TRBJ1-2	NA	NA	TGTGCCAGCAGTTACGACACGATCAGCCTTGGCTACACCTTC	CASSYDTISLGYTF
TRBV7-2	TRBJ1-2	once	NA	TGTGCCAGCAGCATTAGCGGGGGGGCGAGGGGCTACACCTTC	CASSISGGARGYTF
TRBV4-1	TRBJ1-4	NA	NA	TGCGCCAGCAGCCAAGGGCCCCATGAAAAACTGTTTTTT	CASSQGPHEKLFF